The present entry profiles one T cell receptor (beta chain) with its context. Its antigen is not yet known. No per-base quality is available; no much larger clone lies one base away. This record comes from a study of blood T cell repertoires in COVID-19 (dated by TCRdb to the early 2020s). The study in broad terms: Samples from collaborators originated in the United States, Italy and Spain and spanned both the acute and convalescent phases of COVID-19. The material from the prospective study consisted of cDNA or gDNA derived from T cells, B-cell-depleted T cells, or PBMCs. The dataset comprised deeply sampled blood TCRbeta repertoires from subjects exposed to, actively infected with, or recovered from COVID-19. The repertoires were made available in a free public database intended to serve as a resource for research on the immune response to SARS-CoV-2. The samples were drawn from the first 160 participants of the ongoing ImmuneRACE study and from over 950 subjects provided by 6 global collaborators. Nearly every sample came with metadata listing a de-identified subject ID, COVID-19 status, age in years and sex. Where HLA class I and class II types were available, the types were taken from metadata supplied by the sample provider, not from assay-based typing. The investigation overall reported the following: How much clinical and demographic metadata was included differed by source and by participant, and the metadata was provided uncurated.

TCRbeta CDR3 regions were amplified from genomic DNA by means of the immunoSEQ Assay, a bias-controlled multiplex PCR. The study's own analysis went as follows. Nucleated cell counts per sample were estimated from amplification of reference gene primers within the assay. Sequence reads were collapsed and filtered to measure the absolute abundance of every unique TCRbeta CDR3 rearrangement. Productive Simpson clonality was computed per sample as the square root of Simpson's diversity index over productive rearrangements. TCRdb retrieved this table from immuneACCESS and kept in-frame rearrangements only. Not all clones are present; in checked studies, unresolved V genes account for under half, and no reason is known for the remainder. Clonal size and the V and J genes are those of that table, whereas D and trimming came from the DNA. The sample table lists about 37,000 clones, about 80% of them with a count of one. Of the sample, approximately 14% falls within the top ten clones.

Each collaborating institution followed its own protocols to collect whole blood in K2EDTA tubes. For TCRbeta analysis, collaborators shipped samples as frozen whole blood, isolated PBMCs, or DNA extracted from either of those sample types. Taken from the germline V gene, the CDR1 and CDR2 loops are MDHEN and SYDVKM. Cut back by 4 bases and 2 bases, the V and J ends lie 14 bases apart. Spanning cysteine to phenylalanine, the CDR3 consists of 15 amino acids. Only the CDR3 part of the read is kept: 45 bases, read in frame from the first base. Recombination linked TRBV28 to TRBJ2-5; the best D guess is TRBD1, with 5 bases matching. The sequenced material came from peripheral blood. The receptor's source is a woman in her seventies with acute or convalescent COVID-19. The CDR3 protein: CASSYTQGNQETQYF. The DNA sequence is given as TGTGCCAGCAGTTACACCCAGGGTAATCAAGAGACCCAGTACTTC.